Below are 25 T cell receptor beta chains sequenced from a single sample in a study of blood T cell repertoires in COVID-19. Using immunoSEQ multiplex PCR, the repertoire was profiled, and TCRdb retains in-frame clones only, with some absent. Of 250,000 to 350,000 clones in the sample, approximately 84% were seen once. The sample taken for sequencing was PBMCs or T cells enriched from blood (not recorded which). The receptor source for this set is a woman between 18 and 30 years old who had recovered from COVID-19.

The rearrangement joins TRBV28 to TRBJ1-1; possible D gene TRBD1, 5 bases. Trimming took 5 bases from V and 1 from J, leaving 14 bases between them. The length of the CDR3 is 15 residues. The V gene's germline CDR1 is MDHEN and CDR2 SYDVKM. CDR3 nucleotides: TGTGCCAGCAGTGCACCCGCGGGGACGAACACTGAAGCTTTCTTT. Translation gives CASSAPAGTNTEAFF.

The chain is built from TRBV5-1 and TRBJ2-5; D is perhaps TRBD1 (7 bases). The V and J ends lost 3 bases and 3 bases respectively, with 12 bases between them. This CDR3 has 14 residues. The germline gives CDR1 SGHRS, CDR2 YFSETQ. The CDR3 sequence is CASSSGGGEETQYF. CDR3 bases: TGCGCCAGCAGCTCAGGGGGAGGCGAAGAGACCCAGTACTTC. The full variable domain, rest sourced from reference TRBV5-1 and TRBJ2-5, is KAGVTQTPRYLIKTRGQQVTLSCSPISGHRSVSWYQQTPGQGLQFLFEYFSETQRNKGNFPGRFSGRQFSNSRSEMNVSTLELGDSALYLCASSSGGGEETQYFGPGTRLLVL.

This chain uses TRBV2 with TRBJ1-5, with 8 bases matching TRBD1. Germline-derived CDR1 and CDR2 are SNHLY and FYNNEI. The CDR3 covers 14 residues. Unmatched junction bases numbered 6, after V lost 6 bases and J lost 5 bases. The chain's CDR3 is CASRLQGVYQPQHF. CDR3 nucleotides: TGTGCCAGCAGATTACAGGGGGTCTATCAGCCCCAGCATTTT.

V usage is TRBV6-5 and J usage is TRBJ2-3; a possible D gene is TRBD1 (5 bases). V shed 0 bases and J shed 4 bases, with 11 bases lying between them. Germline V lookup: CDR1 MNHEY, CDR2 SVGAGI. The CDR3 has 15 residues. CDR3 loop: CASSYSGDGADTQYF. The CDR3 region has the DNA TGTGCCAGCAGTTACTCAGGGGATGGTGCAGATACGCAGTATTTT.

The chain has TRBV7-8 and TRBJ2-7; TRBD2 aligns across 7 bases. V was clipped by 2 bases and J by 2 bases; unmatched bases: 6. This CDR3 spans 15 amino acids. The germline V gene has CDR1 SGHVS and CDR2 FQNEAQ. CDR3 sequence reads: CASSLRASGPYEQYF. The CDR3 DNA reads TGTGCCAGCAGCTTACGGGCTAGCGGCCCCTACGAGCAGTACTTC.

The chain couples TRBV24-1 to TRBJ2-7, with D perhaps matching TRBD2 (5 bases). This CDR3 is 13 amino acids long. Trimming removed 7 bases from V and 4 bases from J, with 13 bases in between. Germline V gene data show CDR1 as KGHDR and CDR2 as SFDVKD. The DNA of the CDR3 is TGTGCCACCAGCGAGGGTCCATTGTACGAGCAGTACTTC. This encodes CATSEGPLYEQYF.

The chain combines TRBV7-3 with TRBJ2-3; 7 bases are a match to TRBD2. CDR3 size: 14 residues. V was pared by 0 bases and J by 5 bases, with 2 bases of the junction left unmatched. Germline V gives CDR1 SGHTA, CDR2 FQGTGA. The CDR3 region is CASSLTSGGDTQYF. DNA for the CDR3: TGTGCCAGCAGCTTAACGTCGGGGGGAGATACGCAGTATTTT.

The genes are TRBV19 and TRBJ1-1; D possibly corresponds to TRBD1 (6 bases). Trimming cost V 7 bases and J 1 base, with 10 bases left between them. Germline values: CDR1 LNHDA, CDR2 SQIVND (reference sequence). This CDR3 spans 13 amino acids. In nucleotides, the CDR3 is TGTGCCAGTATCATACAGGGGAACACTGAAGCTTTCTTT. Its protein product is CASIIQGNTEAFF.

CDR3 in amino acids: CASAPRVAGEVGTDTQYF. The DNA for the CDR3 is TGTGCCAGCGCCCCTAGAGTAGCGGGAGAAGTGGGCACAGATACGCAGTATTTT. V and J are TRBV5-8 and TRBJ2-3, with 9 bases fitting TRBD2. The ends lost 7 bases at V and 1 base at J; junction bases unmatched: 16. The CDR3 sequence is 18 residues long. The V gene's germline CDR1 is SGHTS and CDR2 YDEGEE. The whole variable domain, filled in from reference TRBV5-8 and TRBJ2-3, reads EAGVTQSPTHLIKTRGQQATLRCSPISGHTSVYWYQQALGLGLQFLLWYDEGEERNRGNFPPRFSGRQFPNYSSELNVNALELEDSALYLCASAPRVAGEVGTDTQYFGPGTRLTVL.

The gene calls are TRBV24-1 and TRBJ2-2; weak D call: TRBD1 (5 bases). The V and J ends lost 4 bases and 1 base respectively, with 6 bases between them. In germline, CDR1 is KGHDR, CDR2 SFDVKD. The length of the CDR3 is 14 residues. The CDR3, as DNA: TGTGCCACCAGTGAGGGGCTGAACACCGGGGAGCTGTTTTTT. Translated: CATSEGLNTGELFF.

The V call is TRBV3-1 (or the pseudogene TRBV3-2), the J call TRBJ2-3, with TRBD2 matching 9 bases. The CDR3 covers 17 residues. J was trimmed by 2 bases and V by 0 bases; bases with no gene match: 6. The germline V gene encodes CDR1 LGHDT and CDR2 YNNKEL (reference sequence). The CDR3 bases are TGTGCCAGCAGCCAAGATTGGGGCGGGGGGGCCACAGATACGCAGTATTTT. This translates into CASSQDWGGGATDTQYF.

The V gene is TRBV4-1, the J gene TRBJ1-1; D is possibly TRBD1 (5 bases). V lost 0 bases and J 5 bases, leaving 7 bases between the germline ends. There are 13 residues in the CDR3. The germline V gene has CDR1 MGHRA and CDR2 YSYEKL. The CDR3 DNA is TGCGCCAGCAGCCAAGATAAGGGGACTGAAGCTTTCTTT. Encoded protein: CASSQDKGTEAFF.

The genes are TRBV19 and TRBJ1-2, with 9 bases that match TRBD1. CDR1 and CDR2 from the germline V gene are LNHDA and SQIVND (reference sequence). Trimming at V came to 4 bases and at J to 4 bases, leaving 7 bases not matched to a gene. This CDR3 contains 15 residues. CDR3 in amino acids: CASSSMDRGIYGYTF. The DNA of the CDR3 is TGTGCCAGTAGTAGTATGGACAGGGGCATCTATGGCTACACCTTC. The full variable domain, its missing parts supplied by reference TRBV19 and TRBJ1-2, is DGGITQSPKYLFRKEGQNVTLSCEQNLNHDAMYWYRQDPGQGLRLIYYSQIVNDFQKGDIAEGYSVSREKKESFPLTVTSAQKNPTAFYLCASSSMDRGIYGYTFGSGTRLTVV.

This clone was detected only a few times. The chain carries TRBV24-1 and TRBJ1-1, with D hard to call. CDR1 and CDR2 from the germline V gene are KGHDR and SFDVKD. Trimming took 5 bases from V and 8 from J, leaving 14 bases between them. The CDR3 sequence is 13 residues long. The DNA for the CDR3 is TGTGCCACCAGTGCCGCGAGCGGTGGGGAAGCTTTCTTT. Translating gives CATSAASGGEAFF.

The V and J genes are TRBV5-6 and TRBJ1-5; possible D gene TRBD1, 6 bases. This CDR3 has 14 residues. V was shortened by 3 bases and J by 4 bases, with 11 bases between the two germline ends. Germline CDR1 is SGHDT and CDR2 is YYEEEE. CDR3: CASSSIQGNQPQHF. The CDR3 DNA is TGTGCCAGCAGCTCAATACAGGGTAATCAGCCCCAGCATTTT.

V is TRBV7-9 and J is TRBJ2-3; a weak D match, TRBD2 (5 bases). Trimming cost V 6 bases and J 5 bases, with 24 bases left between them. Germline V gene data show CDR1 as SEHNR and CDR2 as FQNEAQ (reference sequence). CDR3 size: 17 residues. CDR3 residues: CASSFSARGPKEDTQYF. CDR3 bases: TGTGCCAGCAGTTTTAGTGCCCGGGGTCCTAAGGAAGATACGCAGTATTTT.

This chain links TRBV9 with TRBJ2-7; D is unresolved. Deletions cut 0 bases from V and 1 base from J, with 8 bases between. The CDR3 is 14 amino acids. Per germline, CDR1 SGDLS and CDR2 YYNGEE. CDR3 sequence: CASSVEPVSYEQYF. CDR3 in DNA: TGTGCCAGCAGCGTAGAACCGGTTTCCTACGAGCAGTACTTC.

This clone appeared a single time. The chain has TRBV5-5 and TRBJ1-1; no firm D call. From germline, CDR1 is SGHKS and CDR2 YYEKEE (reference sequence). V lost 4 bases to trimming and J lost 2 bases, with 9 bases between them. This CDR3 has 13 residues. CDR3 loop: CASSRRDNTEAFF. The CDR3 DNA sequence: TGTGCCAGCAGCCGGAGAGACAACACTGAAGCTTTCTTT.

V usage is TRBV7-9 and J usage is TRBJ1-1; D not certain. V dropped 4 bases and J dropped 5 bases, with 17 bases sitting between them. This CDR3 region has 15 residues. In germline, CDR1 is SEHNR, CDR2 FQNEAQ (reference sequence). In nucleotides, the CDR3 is TGTGCCAGCAGCTCCTTTAACCAACCGGGGACTGAAGCTTTCTTT. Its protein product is CASSSFNQPGTEAFF.

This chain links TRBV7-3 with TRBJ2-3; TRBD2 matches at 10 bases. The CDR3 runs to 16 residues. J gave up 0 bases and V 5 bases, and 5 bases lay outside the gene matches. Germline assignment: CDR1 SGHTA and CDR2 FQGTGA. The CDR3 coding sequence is TGTGCCAGCAGCCTAGGACTAGCGGAGAGCACAGATACGCAGTATTTT. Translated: CASSLGLAESTDTQYF. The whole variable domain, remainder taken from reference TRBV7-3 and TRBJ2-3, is GAGVSQTPSNKVTEKGKYVELRCDPISGHTALYWYRQSLGQGPEFLIYFQGTGAADDSGLPNDRFFAVRPEGSVSTLKIQRTERGDSAVYLCASSLGLAESTDTQYFGPGTRLTVL.

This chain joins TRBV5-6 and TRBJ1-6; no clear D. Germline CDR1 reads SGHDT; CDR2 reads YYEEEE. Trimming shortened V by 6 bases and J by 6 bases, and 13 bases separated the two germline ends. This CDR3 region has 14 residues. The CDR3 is CASTTAGGNSPLHF. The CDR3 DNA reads TGTGCCAGCACCACGGCGGGAGGTAATTCACCCCTCCACTTT.

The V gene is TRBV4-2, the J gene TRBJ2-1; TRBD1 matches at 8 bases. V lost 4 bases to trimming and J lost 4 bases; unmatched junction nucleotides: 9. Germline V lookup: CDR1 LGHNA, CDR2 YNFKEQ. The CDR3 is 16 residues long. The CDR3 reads CASSPGGQGGYNEQFF. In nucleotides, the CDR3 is TGTGCCAGCAGCCCCGGAGGACAGGGCGGATACAATGAGCAGTTCTTC.

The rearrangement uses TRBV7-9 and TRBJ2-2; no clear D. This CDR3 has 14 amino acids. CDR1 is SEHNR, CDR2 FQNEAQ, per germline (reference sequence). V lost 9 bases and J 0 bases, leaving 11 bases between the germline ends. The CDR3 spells CAREKPSNTGELFF. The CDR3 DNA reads TGTGCCAGAGAGAAACCATCGAACACCGGGGAGCTGTTTTTT.

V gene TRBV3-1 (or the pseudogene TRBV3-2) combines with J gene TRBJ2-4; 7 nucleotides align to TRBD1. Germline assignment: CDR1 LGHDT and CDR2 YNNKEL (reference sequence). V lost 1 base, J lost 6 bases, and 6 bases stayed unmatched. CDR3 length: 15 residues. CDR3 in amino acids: CASSQVGQGVNIQYF. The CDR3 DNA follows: TGTGCCAGCAGCCAAGTCGGGCAGGGGGTAAACATTCAGTACTTC.

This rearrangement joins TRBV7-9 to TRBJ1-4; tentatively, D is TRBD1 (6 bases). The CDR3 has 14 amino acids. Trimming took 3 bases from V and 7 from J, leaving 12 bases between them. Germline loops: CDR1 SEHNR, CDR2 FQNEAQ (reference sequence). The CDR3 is CASSLLMDSEKLFF. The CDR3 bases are TGTGCCAGCAGCTTGCTAATGGACAGTGAAAAACTGTTTTTT.